The next 27 T cell receptor beta chains were all read from a single sample in a study of T cell responses to AZD1222 COVID-19 vaccine. Method: immunoSEQ multiplex PCR; TCRdb's copy keeps in-frame clones and lacks some. The data hold 80,000 to 100,000 clones, with 80% to 90% observed a single time. Sequencing used peripheral blood, obtained on day 0 of AZD1222 vaccination. The receptors come from an adult in good health.

V and J are TRBV4-1 and TRBJ1-4; no firm D call. CDR3 length: 17 amino acids. V gave up 4 bases and J gave up 8 bases, with 23 bases separating them. In germline, CDR1 is MGHRA, CDR2 YSYEKL. The CDR3 spells CASSPEGSRPSPEKLFF. CDR3 DNA: TGCGCCAGCAGCCCCGAAGGCAGTCGACCCTCCCCGGAAAAACTGTTTTTT.

This chain links TRBV24-1 with TRBJ1-5; D is unclear. V dropped 4 bases and J dropped 0 bases, with 6 bases sitting between them. This CDR3 region has 14 residues. Germline V gene lookup returns CDR1 KGHDR and CDR2 SFDVKD. CDR3 nucleotide sequence: TGTGCCACCAGTGACGTTTATAGCAATCAGCCCCAGCATTTT. Protein sequence: CATSDVYSNQPQHF.

This clone was seen more than once but under ten times. The V call is TRBV27, the J call TRBJ2-2; D gene uncertain. Per the germline V gene, CDR1 is MNHEY and CDR2 is SMNVEV (reference sequence). The CDR3 covers 14 residues. The V and J ends lost 2 bases and 3 bases respectively, with 7 bases between them. CDR3 sequence: CASSLGVYTGELFF. The CDR3 DNA sequence: TGTGCCAGCAGTTTAGGGGTATACACCGGGGAGCTGTTTTTT.

This rearrangement joins TRBV2 to TRBJ2-1; 11 nucleotides line up with TRBD1. This CDR3 comprises 13 residues. V lost 7 bases and J lost 5; bases outside the gene matches: 1. CDR1 and CDR2 (germline): SNHLY, FYNNEI. The CDR3 region is CASTGQGDNEQFF. The CDR3 DNA sequence: TGTGCCAGCACGGGACAGGGGGACAATGAGCAGTTCTTC.

The table lists this clone with a few counts. This sample includes further DNA sequences coding for the same CDR3. The chain joins TRBV7-9 to TRBJ1-5, with D unclear. The germline CDR1 and CDR2 sequences are SEHNR and FQNEAQ (reference sequence). The CDR3 extends over 12 amino acids. The V gene lost 1 base and the J gene lost 2 bases, with 0 bases spanning the gap. CDR3 nucleotide sequence: TGTGCCAGCAGCTTAGGCAATCAGCCCCAGCATTTT. Translated: CASSLGNQPQHF.

The rearrangement links TRBV5-1 to TRBJ2-3; 10 nucleotides match TRBD2. Germline lookup yields CDR1 SGHRS and CDR2 YFSETQ. J was trimmed by 5 bases and V by 4 bases; bases with no gene match: 7. The CDR3 is 15 amino acids. CDR3 nucleotides: TGCGCCAGCAGCGCCCTAGCGGGAGCTGTAGATACGCAGTATTTT. Translation: CASSALAGAVDTQYF.

The chain links TRBV5-6 to TRBJ2-1; D gene uncertain. Trimming left V 4 bases short and J 6 bases short, with 14 bases between. This CDR3 comprises 14 residues. The germline CDR1 and CDR2 sequences are SGHDT and YYEEEE. CDR3 residues: CASSRVPRTNEQFF. As DNA, the CDR3 is TGTGCCAGCAGCCGCGTTCCCCGGACCAATGAGCAGTTCTTC.

The rearrangement links TRBV29-1 to TRBJ2-5, with a weak D call TRBD2 (7 bases). The CDR3 is 13 amino acids. Per germline, CDR1 SQVTM and CDR2 ANQGSEA. Trimming pared 3 bases from V and 4 bases from J, leaving 12 bases between. The CDR3 DNA reads TGCAGCGTTGAGGGGGCGGGAGCAGAGACCCAGTACTTC. This sequence encodes CSVEGAGAETQYF.

The rearrangement links TRBV7-9 to TRBJ2-3, with 10 bases that match TRBD2. Germline trimming cut 3 bases from V and 4 bases from J; bases unmatched to any gene: 4. The length of the CDR3 is 15 residues. The V gene's germline CDR1 is SEHNR and CDR2 FQNEAQ (reference sequence). CDR3 nucleotide sequence: TGTGCCAGCAGCTTCTCTAGCGGGAGCGCAGATACGCAGTATTTT. It yields the protein CASSFSSGSADTQYF.

The rearrangement joins TRBV5-8 to TRBJ1-1; D perhaps matches TRBD1 (5 bases). V was clipped by 4 bases and J by 11 bases, with 18 bases between them. Germline V gene data show CDR1 as SGHTS and CDR2 as YDEGEE. The CDR3 spans 13 residues. CDR3 in amino acids: CASSPHIWDRAFF. The CDR3 nucleotides are TGTGCCAGCAGCCCACATATTTGGGACCGGGCTTTCTTT.

The chain carries TRBV7-9 and TRBJ1-6, with TRBD1 as a possible D gene (5 bases). Trimming shortened V by 2 bases and J by 7 bases, and 9 bases separated the two germline ends. Germline CDR1 SEHNR, CDR2 FQNEAQ (reference sequence). This CDR3 spans 14 amino acids. The CDR3 DNA sequence: TGTGCCAGCAGCTTACAGGGAAGCAATTCACCCCTCCACTTT. Its protein is CASSLQGSNSPLHF.

The genes are TRBV7-9 and TRBJ1-5; D possibly corresponds to TRBD1 (5 bases). V was shortened by 7 bases and J by 7 bases, with 14 bases between the two germline ends. This CDR3 is built from 13 residues. Germline V gene sequence: CDR1 SEHNR, CDR2 FQNEAQ (reference sequence). CDR3: CASTWGRGQPQHF. As DNA, the CDR3 is TGTGCCAGCACCTGGGGACGTGGACAGCCCCAGCATTTT.

The chain links TRBV4-3 to TRBJ2-1, with a weak D call TRBD2 (6 bases). The germline gives CDR1 LGHNA, CDR2 YSLEER. This CDR3 spans 16 amino acids. V was shortened by 0 bases and J by 4 bases, with 13 bases between the two germline ends. The DNA of the CDR3 is TGCGCCAGCAGCCAAGATCTTAGCGGACTTTACAATGAGCAGTTCTTC. Protein product: CASSQDLSGLYNEQFF.

The V and J genes are TRBV14 and TRBJ2-4, with TRBD2 matching over 9 bases. The CDR3 is 19 amino acids. Trimming at V came to 1 base and at J to 1 base, leaving 11 bases not matched to a gene. Germline values: CDR1 SGHDN, CDR2 FVKESK. CDR3 sequence reads: CASSQGLAGGPRAKNIQYF. The CDR3 nucleotides read TGTGCCAGCAGCCAAGGTCTCGCGGGAGGGCCGAGGGCCAAAAACATTCAGTACTTC.

This chain uses TRBV5-1 with TRBJ2-7; 14 bases map to TRBD2. Germline CDR1 is SGHRS and CDR2 is YFSETQ. There are 16 residues in the CDR3. The ends lost 4 bases at V and 2 bases at J; junction bases unmatched: 5. The CDR3 bases are TGCGCCAGCAGCGCCATGACTAGCGGGAGGGCCTACGAGCAGTACTTC. It yields the protein CASSAMTSGRAYEQYF.

The chain combines TRBV3-1 (or the pseudogene TRBV3-2) with TRBJ1-5, with D possibly matching TRBD1 (6 bases). Germline CDR1 LGHDT, CDR2 YNNKEL (reference sequence). This CDR3 region has 16 residues. The germline V and J ends were trimmed by 1 base and 7 bases, with 17 bases remaining between them. CDR3 coding DNA: TGTGCCAGCAGCCAAGGGGGGGGGCGGGCATGGCAGCCCCAGCATTTT. It codes for CASSQGGGRAWQPQHF.

This chain connects TRBV6-5 to TRBJ1-2, with D maybe TRBD1 (5 bases). Per the germline V gene, CDR1 is MNHEY and CDR2 is SVGAGI. CDR3 length: 15 amino acids. V was trimmed by 5 bases and J by 0 bases, leaving 13 bases between them. The CDR3 coding sequence is TGTGCCAGCAGTAATAACAGGCTGACTAACTATGGCTACACCTTC. Protein sequence: CASSNNRLTNYGYTF.

V usage is TRBV11-2 and J usage is TRBJ2-1, with a weak D call TRBD2 (5 bases). In germline, CDR1 is SGHAT, CDR2 FQNNGV. V lost 5 bases, J lost 8 bases, and 16 bases lay in between. The CDR3 extends over 14 amino acids. The CDR3 DNA follows: TGTGCCAGCAGCCCGGCGGGTCGCCGGGATGAGCAGTTCTTC. Protein product: CASSPAGRRDEQFF.

This clone was counted once. This chain joins TRBV1 and TRBJ2-2; whether TRBD1, the table's D call, matches the DNA was not checked. TRBV1 is marked as a pseudogene. The CDR3 covers 16 residues. The CDR3 coding sequence is TGCACCAGCAGCCAAGATTGCAGGGGTGGAACCGGGGAGCTGTTTTTT. It encodes CTSSQDCRGGTGELFF.

The J gene is TRBJ2-5, the V gene TRBV30, with D unclear. The CDR3 is 12 amino acids. V lost 0 bases and J lost 5, with 7 bases in between. CDR1 is GTSNPN and CDR2 is SVGIG in the germline V gene (reference sequence). The CDR3 nucleotides read TGTGCCTGGAGTGTACGATGGGAGACCCAGTACTTC. Translated: CAWSVRWETQYF.

J is TRBJ2-1 and V is TRBV5-1, with a weak D call TRBD1 (6 bases). V lost 2 bases and J 0 bases, leaving 12 bases between the germline ends. The germline V gene has CDR1 SGHRS and CDR2 YFSETQ. This CDR3 region has 16 residues. The CDR3 loop reads CASSLGGWGSYNEQFF. CDR3 nucleotide sequence: TGCGCCAGCAGCTTAGGGGGATGGGGCTCCTACAATGAGCAGTTCTTC.

The chain combines TRBV3-1 (or the pseudogene TRBV3-2) with TRBJ1-3; D gene unclear. V lost 4 bases and J lost 1, with 8 bases in between. The length of the CDR3 is 14 residues. Germline V CDR1 and CDR2: LGHDT, YNNKEL (reference sequence). CDR3 nucleotides: TGTGCCAGCAGCCTAAGGTCATCTGGAAACACCATATATTTT. This codes for CASSLRSSGNTIYF.

This clone has only a few counts. This chain links TRBV7-6 with TRBJ2-3, with D possibly being TRBD1 or TRBD2 (6 bases each). Trimming took off 1 base at V and 0 bases at J, with 14 bases between the two ends. The CDR3 contains 17 residues. Germline CDR1 SGHVS, CDR2 FNYEAQ. The CDR3 nucleotides read TGTGCCAGCAGCTTAGGAGCCGGGGGCACTAGCACAGATACGCAGTATTTT. Encoded protein: CASSLGAGGTSTDTQYF.

V gene TRBV15 combines with J gene TRBJ1-1; D call uncertain. The CDR3 spans 15 residues. From germline, CDR1 is LNHNV and CDR2 YYDKDF (reference sequence). The V and J ends lost 0 bases and 3 bases respectively, with 11 bases between them. The CDR3 region is CATSRDLTGDTEAFF. As DNA, the CDR3 is TGTGCCACCAGCAGAGATCTAACCGGGGACACTGAAGCTTTCTTT.

The J gene is TRBJ1-2, the V gene TRBV7-2; D perhaps matches TRBD1 (6 bases). CDR3 length: 15 amino acids. Germline assignment: CDR1 SGHTA and CDR2 FQGNSA. Trimming took off 2 bases at V and 5 bases at J, with 15 bases between the two ends. CDR3 loop: CASSLIVGALYGYTF. The CDR3, as DNA: TGTGCCAGCAGCTTAATCGTGGGGGCCCTATATGGCTACACCTTC.

CDR3 DNA sequence: TGTGCCAGCAGCTTATACGGAGGGAACACTGAAGCTTTCTTT. Translating it yields CASSLYGGNTEAFF. The chain couples TRBV2 to TRBJ1-1; D is uncertain. Trimming took 6 bases from V and 1 from J, leaving 12 bases between them. Germline CDR1 is SNHLY and CDR2 is FYNNEI. This CDR3 is 14 amino acids long.

CDR3 sequence (DNA): TGCAGCGTTTGGTTCACTAGGGGCTACACCTTC. Protein: CSVWFTRGYTF. The rearrangement joins TRBV29-1 to TRBJ1-2; unclear D gene. Germline CDR1 reads SQVTM; CDR2 reads ANQGSEA. The CDR3 is made up of 11 amino acids. V was cut by 5 bases and J by 8 bases, with 12 bases left in between.